One and the same sample provided the 21 T cell receptor beta chains below, sequenced in a study of cytomegalovirus exposure and HLA in healthy donors. The repertoire was sequenced with immunoSEQ multiplex PCR; TCRdb's copy has only in-frame clones and lacks some. The repertoire has some 88,000 clones, approximately 96% of them found once; the top ten carry 0.78%. Sequencing used PBMCs. These TCRs come from a man between 18 and 29 years old in good health and CMV-seronegative.

This clone showed up just once. The V and J genes are TRBV19 and TRBJ1-5, with D tentatively TRBD1 (6 bases). Germline CDR1 is LNHDA and CDR2 is SQIVND (reference sequence). The CDR3 runs to 16 residues. The V and J ends lost 8 bases and 0 bases respectively, with 17 bases between them. This CDR3 reads CASRNTGLNSNQPQHF. CDR3 DNA: TGTGCCAGTCGGAATACAGGGTTGAATAGCAATCAGCCCCAGCATTTT.

The chain uses TRBV28 and TRBJ1-2; TRBD1 agrees at 10 bases. V trimming: 3 bases; J trimming: 2 bases; junction bases outside the gene matches: 15. The CDR3 sequence is 19 residues long. The germline gives CDR1 MDHEN, CDR2 SYDVKM. Here the CDR3 reads CASSFQWAFRQGANYGYTF. The CDR3 DNA is TGTGCCAGCAGTTTTCAATGGGCCTTCCGACAGGGGGCAAACTATGGCTACACCTTC.

The chain recombines TRBV7-8 with TRBJ1-1; D perhaps matches TRBD1 (6 bases). Germline CDR1 and CDR2: SGHVS and FQNEAQ. Trimming took 2 bases from V and 3 from J, leaving 10 bases between them. CDR3 size: 14 residues. DNA for the CDR3: TGTGCCAGCAGCTTACGACAGGTTGACACTGAAGCTTTCTTT. Protein product: CASSLRQVDTEAFF.

The rearrangement joins TRBV6-5 to TRBJ2-7, with 8 positions matching TRBD1. Germline loops: CDR1 MNHEY, CDR2 SVGAGI. The CDR3 length is 15 residues. J gave up 2 bases and V 6 bases, and 9 bases lay outside the gene matches. This chain's CDR3 is CASSLDRGSPYEQYF. CDR3 DNA: TGTGCCAGCAGCCTCGACAGGGGATCCCCCTACGAGCAGTACTTC.

J is TRBJ2-1 and V is TRBV7-3; 8 bases fit TRBD2. The germline V gene encodes CDR1 SGHTA and CDR2 FQGTGA. V dropped 0 bases and J dropped 5; count of bases not matched to a gene: 6. This CDR3 region has 16 residues. CDR3 coding DNA: TGTGCCAGCAGCTTAACCCCCGGGGGGGGACACAATGAGCAGTTCTTC. Amino acid sequence: CASSLTPGGGHNEQFF. Supplemented by reference TRBV7-3 and TRBJ2-1, the full variable domain reads GAGVSQTPSNKVTEKGKYVELRCDPISGHTALYWYRQSLGQGPEFLIYFQGTGAADDSGLPNDRFFAVRPEGSVSTLKIQRTERGDSAVYLCASSLTPGGGHNEQFFGPGTRLTVL.

The V and J genes are TRBV30 and TRBJ1-2; 11 nucleotides line up with TRBD1. Germline CDR1 is GTSNPN and CDR2 is SVGIG (reference sequence). V lost 2 bases and J lost 6; bases outside the gene matches: 5. The CDR3 has 14 residues. As DNA, the CDR3 is TGTGCCTGGAGTCCGGGACAGGGGGTGCATGGCTACACCTTC. Amino acid sequence: CAWSPGQGVHGYTF.

The chain links TRBV6-6 to TRBJ2-1; a weak D match, TRBD2 (7 bases). V gave up 2 bases and J gave up 9 bases, with 11 bases separating them. The CDR3 sequence is 13 residues long. Germline V gene data show CDR1 as MNHNY and CDR2 as SVGAGI (reference sequence). CDR3 loop: CASSYRGAGEQFF. For the CDR3, the DNA is TGTGCCAGCAGTTACCGGGGGGCCGGTGAGCAGTTCTTC.

The V call is TRBV7-2, the J call TRBJ2-4, with TRBD2 as a possible D gene (6 bases). Trimming took off 4 bases at V and 6 bases at J, with 10 bases between the two ends. The CDR3 spans 13 residues. Germline V CDR1 and CDR2: SGHTA, FQGNSA. DNA of the CDR3: TGTGCCAGCAGCTGGGACGGGGGAAACATTCAGTACTTC. It yields the protein CASSWDGGNIQYF.

This chain connects TRBV6-1 to TRBJ2-7; maybe TRBD2 (5 bases). CDR3 length: 13 residues. Trimming removed 0 bases at V and 7 bases at J, with 10 bases between. Germline V CDR1 and CDR2: MNHNS, SASEGT. This CDR3 reads CASSEASGWEQYV. In nucleotides, the CDR3 is TGTGCCAGCAGTGAAGCCTCGGGATGGGAGCAGTACGTC.

V usage is TRBV6-4 and J usage is TRBJ2-7, with D uncertain. The V and J ends lost 0 bases and 3 bases respectively, with 12 bases between them. Germline V gene lookup returns CDR1 MRHNA and CDR2 SNTAGT. This CDR3 spans 15 amino acids. DNA of the CDR3: TGTGCCAGCAGTGACTCTCGGCGGAAAGTCTACGAGCAGTACGTC. Translated, it gives CASSDSRRKVYEQYV.

This chain links TRBV18 with TRBJ2-1; 12 bases match TRBD2. V shed 2 bases and J 7 bases; nucleotides not matched to a gene: 0. Germline V gene lookup returns CDR1 KGHSH and CDR2 LQKENI. The CDR3 length is 14 residues. This CDR3 is CASSPGLAGNEQFF. The CDR3 DNA follows: TGTGCCAGCTCACCAGGACTAGCGGGAAATGAGCAGTTCTTC. The whole variable domain, filled in from reference TRBV18 and TRBJ2-1, reads NAGVMQNPRHLVRRRGQEARLRCSPMKGHSHVYWYRQLPEEGLKFMVYLQKENIIDESGMPKERFSAEFPKEGPSILRIQQVVRGDSAAYFCASSPGLAGNEQFFGPGTRLTVL.

V usage is TRBV11-2 and J usage is TRBJ2-4; 7 positions agree with TRBD1. The germline V gene encodes CDR1 SGHAT and CDR2 FQNNGV. CDR3 length: 14 amino acids. V gave up 1 base and J gave up 5 bases; unmatched junction bases: 2. In nucleotides, the CDR3 is TGTGCCAGCAGCTTAGGACAGGGTCAAAACATTCAGTACTTC. This encodes CASSLGQGQNIQYF.

The chain combines TRBV7-2 with TRBJ2-5; maybe TRBD1 (5 bases). Per the germline V gene, CDR1 is SGHTA and CDR2 is FQGNSA. Trimming stripped 5 bases from V and 4 bases from J, with 17 bases between. CDR3 length equals 15 residues. CDR3 sequence reads: CASSRTGDDLETQYF. CDR3 bases: TGTGCCAGCAGCCGCACAGGCGACGATTTAGAGACCCAGTACTTC. Supplemented by reference TRBV7-2 and TRBJ2-5, the full variable domain reads GAGVSQSPSNKVTEKGKDVELRCDPISGHTALYWYRQSLGQGLEFLIYFQGNSAPDKSGLPSDRFSAERTGGSVSTLTIQRTQQEDSAVYLCASSRTGDDLETQYFGPGTRLLVL.

This clone was observed a single time. The V gene is TRBV11-2, the J gene TRBJ2-2; a weak D match, TRBD1 (6 bases). Trimming took 4 bases from V and 1 from J, leaving 10 bases between them. Germline V gives CDR1 SGHAT, CDR2 FQNNGV. The CDR3 is 15 residues long. This CDR3 reads CASSWGQGNTGELFF. The CDR3 region has the DNA TGTGCCAGCAGCTGGGGGCAGGGGAACACCGGGGAGCTGTTTTTT.

CDR3 DNA: TGTGCCAGCAGTGAATGGGGGACAGGGCCGGAGACCCAGTACTTC. It is translated as CASSEWGTGPETQYF. V and J are TRBV25-1 and TRBJ2-5; 9 bases line up with TRBD1. The CDR3 consists of 15 residues. The V gene's germline CDR1 is MGHDK and CDR2 SYGVNS. Germline trimming cut 1 base from V and 5 bases from J; bases unmatched to any gene: 5. Full variable domain (remainder filled in from reference TRBV25-1 and TRBJ2-5): EADIYQTPRYLVIGTGKKITLECSQTMGHDKMYWYQQDPGMELHLIHYSYGVNSTEKGDLSSESTVSRIRTEHFPLTLESARPSHTSQYLCASSEWGTGPETQYFGPGTRLLVL.

This chain connects TRBV19 to TRBJ2-6; D is undetermined. V lost 5 bases and J lost 0, with 5 bases in between. CDR3 length: 14 residues. Germline V gene sequence: CDR1 LNHDA, CDR2 SQIVND (reference sequence). CDR3 nucleotide sequence: TGTGCCAGTAGTGTCCGCTCTGGGGCCAACGTCCTGACTTTC. Amino acid sequence: CASSVRSGANVLTF.

This clone is a singleton in its sample. The chain joins TRBV5-1 to TRBJ1-2, with 10 bases that match TRBD1. The CDR3 is made up of 15 amino acids. V was pared by 0 bases and J by 6 bases, with 5 bases of the junction left unmatched. Germline V gene lookup returns CDR1 SGHRS and CDR2 YFSETQ. CDR3 coding DNA: TGCGCCAGCAGCTTGGATTCCGGGACAGGGGATGGCTACACCTTC. Encoded protein: CASSLDSGTGDGYTF.

The chain joins TRBV28 to TRBJ2-7; a weak D match, TRBD2 (6 bases). V dropped 6 bases and J dropped 2 bases, with 8 bases sitting between them. The CDR3 is 12 amino acids. Germline CDR1 MDHEN, CDR2 SYDVKM. CDR3 amino acids: CASRGLAYEQYF. CDR3 nucleotide sequence: TGTGCCAGCAGGGGACTCGCCTACGAGCAGTACTTC.

CDR3 sequence (DNA): TGCGCCAGCAGGCCTACCGGGACAACTAATGAAAAACTGTTTTTT. Translated: CASRPTGTTNEKLFF. The V call is TRBV5-1, the J call TRBJ1-4, with D unresolved. The CDR3 consists of 15 residues. Trimming shortened V by 5 bases and J by 0 bases, and 11 bases separated the two germline ends. Germline values: CDR1 SGHRS, CDR2 YFSETQ.

The V call is TRBV11-2, the J call TRBJ2-3; 7 nucleotides line up with TRBD1. The CDR3 totals 14 residues. J lost 2 bases, V lost 5 bases, and 4 bases had no gene match. Germline CDR1 is SGHAT and CDR2 is FQNNGV. The DNA for the CDR3 is TGTGCCAGCAGCCCCGGGACAGCCACAGATACGCAGTATTTT. Its protein product is CASSPGTATDTQYF.

The rearrangement links TRBV27 to TRBJ1-2; D is perhaps TRBD1 (5 bases). Deletions cut 2 bases from V and 3 bases from J, with 7 bases between. The CDR3 runs to 13 residues. The germline gives CDR1 MNHEY, CDR2 SMNVEV (reference sequence). The CDR3 sequence: CASSLVGDYGYTF. The CDR3 bases are TGTGCCAGCAGTTTAGTAGGGGACTATGGCTACACCTTC.